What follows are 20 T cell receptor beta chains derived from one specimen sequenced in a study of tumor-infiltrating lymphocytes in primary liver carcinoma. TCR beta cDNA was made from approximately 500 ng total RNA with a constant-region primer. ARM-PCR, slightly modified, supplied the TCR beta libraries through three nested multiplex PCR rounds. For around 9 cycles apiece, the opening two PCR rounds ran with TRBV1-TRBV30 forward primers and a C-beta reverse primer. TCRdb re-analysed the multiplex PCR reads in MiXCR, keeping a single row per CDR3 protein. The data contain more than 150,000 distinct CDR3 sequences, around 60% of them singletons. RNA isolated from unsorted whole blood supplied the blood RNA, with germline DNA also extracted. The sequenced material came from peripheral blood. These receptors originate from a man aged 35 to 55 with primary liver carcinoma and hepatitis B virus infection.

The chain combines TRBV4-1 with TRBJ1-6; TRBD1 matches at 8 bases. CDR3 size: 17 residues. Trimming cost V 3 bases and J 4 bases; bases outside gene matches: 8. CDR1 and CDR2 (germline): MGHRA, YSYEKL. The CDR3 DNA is TGCGCCAGCAGCCACTGGACAGGGCGGCGTTATAATTCACCCCTCCACTTT. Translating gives CASSHWTGRRYNSPLHF.

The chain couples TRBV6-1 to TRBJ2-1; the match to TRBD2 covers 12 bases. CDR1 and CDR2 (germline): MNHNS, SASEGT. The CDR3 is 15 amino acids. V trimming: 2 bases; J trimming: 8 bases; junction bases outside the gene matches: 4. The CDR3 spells CASSEWLAGGYEQFF. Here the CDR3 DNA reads TGTGCCAGCAGTGAATGGCTAGCGGGAGGGTATGAGCAGTTCTTC.

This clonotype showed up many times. CDR3 in amino acids: CASSYGPEANEQFF. The CDR3, as DNA: TGTGCCAGCAGTTACGGCCCGGAGGCGAATGAGCAGTTCTTC. V usage is TRBV6-2 or TRBV6-3 and J usage is TRBJ2-1; the D gene is possibly TRBD2 (5 bases). The germline V and J ends were trimmed by 2 bases and 7 bases, with 12 bases remaining between them. The germline CDR1 and CDR2 sequences are MNHEY and SVGEGT. The CDR3 length is 14 residues.

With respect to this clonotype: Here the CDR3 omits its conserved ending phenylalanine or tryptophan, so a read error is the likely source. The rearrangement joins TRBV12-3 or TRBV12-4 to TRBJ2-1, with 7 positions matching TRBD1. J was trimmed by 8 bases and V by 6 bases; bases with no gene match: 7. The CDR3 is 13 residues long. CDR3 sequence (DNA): TGTGCCAGCAGCACGTACAGGGGTTATGAGCAGTTCTCC. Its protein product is CASSTYRGYEQFS.

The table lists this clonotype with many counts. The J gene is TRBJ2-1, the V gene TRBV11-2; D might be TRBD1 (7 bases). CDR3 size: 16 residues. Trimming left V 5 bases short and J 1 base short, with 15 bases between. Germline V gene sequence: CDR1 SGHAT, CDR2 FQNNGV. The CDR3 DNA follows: TGTGCCAGCAGCGGGGGGACAGATCCTTCCTACAATGAGCAGTTCTTC. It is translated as CASSGGTDPSYNEQFF.

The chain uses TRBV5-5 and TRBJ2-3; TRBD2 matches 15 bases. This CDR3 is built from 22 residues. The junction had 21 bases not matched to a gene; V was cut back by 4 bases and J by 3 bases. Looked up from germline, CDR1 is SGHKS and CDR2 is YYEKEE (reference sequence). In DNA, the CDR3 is TGTGCCAGCAGCCTGGCCGACCGGAGGGCTGGGACTAGCGGGAGGAGGACAGATACGCAGTATTTT. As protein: CASSLADRRAGTSGRRTDTQYF.

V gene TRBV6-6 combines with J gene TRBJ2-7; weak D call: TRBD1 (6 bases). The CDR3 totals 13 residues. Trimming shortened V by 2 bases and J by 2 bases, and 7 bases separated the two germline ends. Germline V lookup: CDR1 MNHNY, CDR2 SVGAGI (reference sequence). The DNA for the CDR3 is TGTGCCAGCAGTTACGGGGGCACCTACGAGCAGTACTTC. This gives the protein CASSYGGTYEQYF.

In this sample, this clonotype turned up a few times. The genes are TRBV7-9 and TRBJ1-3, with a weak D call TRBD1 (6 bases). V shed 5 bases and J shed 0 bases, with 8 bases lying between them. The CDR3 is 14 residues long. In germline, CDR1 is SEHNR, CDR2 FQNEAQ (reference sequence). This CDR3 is CASSPGHSGNTIYF. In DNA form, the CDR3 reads TGTGCCAGCAGCCCGGGACACTCTGGAAACACCATATATTTT.

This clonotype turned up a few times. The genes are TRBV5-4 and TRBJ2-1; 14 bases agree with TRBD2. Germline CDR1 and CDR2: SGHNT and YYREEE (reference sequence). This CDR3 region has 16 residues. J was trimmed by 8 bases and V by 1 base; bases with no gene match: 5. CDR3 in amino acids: CASSLPGLAGEDEQFF. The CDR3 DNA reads TGTGCCAGCAGCTTGCCGGGACTAGCGGGAGAAGATGAGCAGTTCTTC.

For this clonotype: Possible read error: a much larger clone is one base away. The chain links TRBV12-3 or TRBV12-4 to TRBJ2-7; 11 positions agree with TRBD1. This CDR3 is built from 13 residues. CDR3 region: CASSGQGAHEQCF. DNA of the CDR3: TGTGCCAGCTCCGGACAGGGGGCCCACGAGCAGTGCTTC.

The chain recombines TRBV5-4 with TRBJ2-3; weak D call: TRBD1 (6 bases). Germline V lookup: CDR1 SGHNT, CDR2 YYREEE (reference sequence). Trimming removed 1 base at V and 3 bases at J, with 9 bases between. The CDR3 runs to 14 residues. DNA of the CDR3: TGTGCCAGCAGCTTGTGGCAGGGGACAGATACGCAGTATTTT. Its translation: CASSLWQGTDTQYF.

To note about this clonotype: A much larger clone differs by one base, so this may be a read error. CDR3 sequence (DNA): TGTGCCAGCAGCTTGAATTACAATGAGCAGCTCTTC. It specifies CASSLNYNEQLF. This rearrangement joins TRBV11-2 to TRBJ2-1; D not resolved. CDR3 length equals 12 residues. The germline V gene has CDR1 SGHAT and CDR2 FQNNGV.

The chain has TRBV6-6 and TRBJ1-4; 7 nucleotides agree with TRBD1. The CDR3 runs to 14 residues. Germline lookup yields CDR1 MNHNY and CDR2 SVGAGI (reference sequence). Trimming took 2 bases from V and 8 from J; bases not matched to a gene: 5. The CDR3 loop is CASSYLGGGEKLFF. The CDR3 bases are TGTGCCAGCAGTTACCTAGGGGGCGGGGAAAAACTGTTTTTT.

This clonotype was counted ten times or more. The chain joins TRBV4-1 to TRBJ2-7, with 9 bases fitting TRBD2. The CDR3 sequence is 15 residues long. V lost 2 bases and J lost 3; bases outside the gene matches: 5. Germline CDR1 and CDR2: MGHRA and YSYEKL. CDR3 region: CASSQKGLANYEQYF. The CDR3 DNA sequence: TGCGCCAGCAGCCAAAAGGGACTAGCAAACTACGAGCAGTACTTC.

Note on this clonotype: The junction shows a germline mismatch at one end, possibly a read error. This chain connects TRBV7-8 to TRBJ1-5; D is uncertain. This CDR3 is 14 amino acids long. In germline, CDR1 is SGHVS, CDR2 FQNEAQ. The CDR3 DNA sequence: TGTGCCACCAGCCTTAAGGCAGCCAATCTGCCCCAGCATTTT. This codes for CATSLKAANLPQHF.

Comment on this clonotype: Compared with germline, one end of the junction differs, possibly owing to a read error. CDR3 sequence: CASRQSDTEALF. The CDR3 DNA reads TGTGCCAGCAGACAGTCGGACACTGAAGCTCTCTTT. The chain is built from TRBV6-6 and TRBJ1-1, with D possibly TRBD1 on 5 matching bases. The CDR3 runs to 12 residues. Germline V gene data show CDR1 as MNHNY and CDR2 as SVGAGI (reference sequence).

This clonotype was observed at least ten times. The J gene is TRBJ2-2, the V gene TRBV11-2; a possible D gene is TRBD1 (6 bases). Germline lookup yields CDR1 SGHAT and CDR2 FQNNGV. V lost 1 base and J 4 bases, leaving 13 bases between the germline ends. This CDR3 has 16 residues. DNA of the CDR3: TGTGCCAGCAGCTTAGCGTACAGGGTCGGCACCGGGGAGCTGTTTTTT. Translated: CASSLAYRVGTGELFF.

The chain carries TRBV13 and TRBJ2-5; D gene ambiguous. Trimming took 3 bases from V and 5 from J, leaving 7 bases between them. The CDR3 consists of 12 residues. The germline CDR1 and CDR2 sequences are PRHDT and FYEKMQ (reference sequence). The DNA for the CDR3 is TGTGCCAGCAGCTTCCGAGCGGAGACCCAGTACTTC. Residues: CASSFRAETQYF. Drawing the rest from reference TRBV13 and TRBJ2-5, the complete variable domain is AAGVIQSPRHLIKEKRETATLKCYPIPRHDTVYWYQQGPGQDPQFLISFYEKMQSDKGSIPDRFSAQQFSDYHSELNMSSLELGDSALYFCASSFRAETQYFGPGTRLLVL.

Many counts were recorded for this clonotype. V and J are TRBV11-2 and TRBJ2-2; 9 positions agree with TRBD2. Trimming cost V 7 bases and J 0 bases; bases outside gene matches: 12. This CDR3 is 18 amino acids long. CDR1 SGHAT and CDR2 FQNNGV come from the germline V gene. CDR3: CASTRVWLAGTNTGELFF. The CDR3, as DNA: TGTGCCAGCACCCGAGTGTGGCTAGCGGGAACGAACACCGGGGAGCTGTTTTTT.

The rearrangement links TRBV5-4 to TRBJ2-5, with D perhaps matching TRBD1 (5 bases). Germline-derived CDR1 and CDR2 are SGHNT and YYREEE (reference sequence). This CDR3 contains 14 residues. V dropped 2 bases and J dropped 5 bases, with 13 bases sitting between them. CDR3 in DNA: TGTGCCAGCAGCTTTTTAGGGGCGCAGGAGACCCAGTACTTC. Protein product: CASSFLGAQETQYF.